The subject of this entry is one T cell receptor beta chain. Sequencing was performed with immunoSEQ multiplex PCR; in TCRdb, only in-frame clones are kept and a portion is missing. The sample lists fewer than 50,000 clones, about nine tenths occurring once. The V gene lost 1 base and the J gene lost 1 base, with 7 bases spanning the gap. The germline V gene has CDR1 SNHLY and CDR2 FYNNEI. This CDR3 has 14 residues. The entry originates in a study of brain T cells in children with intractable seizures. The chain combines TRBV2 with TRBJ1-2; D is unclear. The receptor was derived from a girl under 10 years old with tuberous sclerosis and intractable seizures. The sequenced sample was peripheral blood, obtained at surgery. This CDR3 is CASSEEQSNYGYTF. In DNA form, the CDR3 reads TGTGCCAGCAGTGAAGAACAGAGTAACTATGGCTACACCTTC.